These 10 T cell receptor beta chains were all obtained from the same sample, sequenced in a study of CXCR3-negative and CXCR3-positive naive CD8 T cells (dated by TCRdb to the late 2010s). Which antigens these TCRs recognize remains unknown. TCRdb names NextSeq 550 as the instrument used. The Human TCR Profiling Kit (MiLaboratory) was used to prepare UMI-labeled 5' RACE TRB cDNA libraries. TCRdb reprocessed the reads and assigns one entry to each CDR3 protein sequence, leaving out DNA. The table for this sample lists around 120,000 distinct CDR3 sequences. Of the sample, 0.5% to 0.7% is held by the ten largest clones. Findings and caveats that apply to the study as a whole: TRB CDR3s from CXCR3-positive naive cells showed higher hydrophobicity (lower Kidera factor 4), lower energy, and higher strength and volume indices than CXCR3-negative naive cells.

The sample comprised naive CXCR3+ CD8+ T cells from blood. This sample's cell subset or site label indicates: CD45RO-CCR7+CD27+CD95- naive CD8+ T cells expressing CXCR3 (TNR3+). Source of these receptors: a human donor in good health. Some clones in this sample may be carry-over from other donors' samples.

This chain joins TRBV7-9 and TRBJ1-4; TCRdb indicates TRBD1, and absent DNA this call remains unverified. The CDR3 is made up of 12 amino acids. Germline values: CDR1 SEHNR, CDR2 FQNEAQ (reference sequence). The CDR3: CASTEGGGELFF.

The chain couples TRBV7-9 to TRBJ2-5; the D call from TCRdb, TRBD1, cannot be confirmed without DNA. Germline V gene data show CDR1 as SEHNR and CDR2 as FQNEAQ (reference sequence). The CDR3 runs 13 residues. CDR3 region: CASSSAGRETQYF.

The V call is TRBV12-3 or TRBV12-4, the J call TRBJ1-5. The CDR3 covers 12 residues. The CDR3 loop is CASSPPDQPQHF.

This rearrangement joins TRBV29-1 to TRBJ2-1; the D call of TRBD2 rests on TCRdb alone, since no DNA is present to check it. The CDR3 has 18 residues. Germline V lookup: CDR1 SQVTM, CDR2 ANQGSEA. CDR3 loop: CSVGGIDEGALSYNEQFF.

This chain links TRBV12-3 or TRBV12-4 with TRBJ1-2; TCRdb picks TRBD1, but there is no DNA to check that call. The CDR3 is 15 residues long. The CDR3 is CASSLATGAGYGYTF.

The chain has TRBV20-1 and TRBJ2-1; TCRdb lists TRBD2, though no DNA is available to test this call. The CDR3 loop spans 15 amino acids. Germline CDR1 is DFQATT and CDR2 is SNEGSKA (reference sequence). CDR3 loop: CSARLFLAGGDEQFF.

The chain combines TRBV9 with TRBJ1-5. The CDR3 totals 14 residues. CDR1 is SGDLS, CDR2 YYNGEE, per germline. The CDR3 region is CASSGGTANQPQHF. The full variable domain, completed using reference TRBV9 and TRBJ1-5, is DSGVTQTPKHLITATGQRVTLRCSPRSGDLSVYWYQQSLDQGLQFLIQYYNGEERAKGNILERFSAQQFPDLHSELNLSSLELGDSALYFCASSGGTANQPQHFGDGTRLSIL.

CDR3: CASSLWRRLAEETQYF. J is TRBJ2-5 and V is TRBV28; TCRdb proposes TRBD2, but this gene call is untestable without DNA. The CDR3 runs to 16 residues. The germline CDR1 and CDR2 sequences are MDHEN and SYDVKM.

This CDR3 reads CASTIWGIKEGYTF. The rearrangement links TRBV5-4 to TRBJ1-2. The germline CDR1 and CDR2 sequences are SGHNT and YYREEE (reference sequence). The CDR3 consists of 14 residues.

The chain carries TRBV20-1 and TRBJ2-3; TCRdb's D call of TRBD2 is untestable without DNA. The germline V gene has CDR1 DFQATT and CDR2 SNEGSKA (reference sequence). This CDR3 has 17 residues. CDR3 protein: CSAMTSGASWGTDTQYF.